These 27 T cell receptor beta chains share one sample of origin, sequenced in a study of blood T cell repertoires in COVID-19. Clones were read by immunoSEQ multiplex PCR, and TCRdb kept only the in-frame ones, dropping some. The data hold 390,000 or so clones, with 86% observed a single time. Material: peripheral blood. Every receptor here comes from a woman in her thirties with active or convalescent COVID-19.

The chain links TRBV27 to TRBJ1-6; weak D call: TRBD1 (5 bases). Germline loops: CDR1 MNHEY, CDR2 SMNVEV (reference sequence). The length of the CDR3 is 19 residues. V was pared by 2 bases and J by 7 bases, with 24 bases between. This chain's CDR3 is CASSLTIPVGLVKNSPLHF. For the CDR3, the DNA is TGTGCCAGCAGTTTAACGATCCCAGTGGGGCTAGTAAAAAATTCACCCCTCCACTTT.

The rearrangement links TRBV19 to TRBJ1-6, with D maybe TRBD1 (5 bases). Trimming took off 3 bases at V and 7 bases at J, with 10 bases between the two ends. This CDR3 has 14 residues. From germline, CDR1 is LNHDA and CDR2 SQIVND (reference sequence). CDR3 sequence (DNA): TGTGCCAGTAGTATCTTGCAGGGAAATTCACCCCTCCACTTT. This encodes CASSILQGNSPLHF.

The chain uses TRBV12-3 or TRBV12-4 and TRBJ2-1, with D possibly TRBD2 on 6 matching bases. This CDR3 is 13 amino acids long. With 7 bases removed from V and 2 bases from J, the gap between germline ends came to 9 bases. The CDR3 sequence: CASKEGTYNEQFF. CDR3 nucleotide sequence: TGTGCCAGCAAGGAGGGAACCTACAATGAGCAGTTCTTC.

The chain recombines TRBV27 with TRBJ2-7; TRBD1 might be the D (7 bases). Deletions cut 6 bases from V and 2 bases from J, with 14 bases between. The germline gives CDR1 MNHEY, CDR2 SMNVEV (reference sequence). CDR3 size: 14 residues. The CDR3 here is CASRLAGGTYEQYF. The CDR3 nucleotides read TGTGCCAGCAGACTGGCAGGGGGGACCTACGAGCAGTACTTC.

The rearrangement joins TRBV9 to TRBJ1-2; 7 positions match TRBD1. The ends lost 0 bases at V and 0 bases at J; junction bases unmatched: 8. The CDR3 totals 17 residues. CDR1 is SGDLS and CDR2 is YYNGEE in the germline V gene. The CDR3 nucleotides read TGTGCCAGCAGCGTAGTCGTTTACAGGGGCTCTAACTATGGCTACACCTTC. Translation: CASSVVVYRGSNYGYTF.

This rearrangement joins TRBV4-1 to TRBJ1-5; 7 nucleotides line up with TRBD1. The V and J ends lost 4 bases and 4 bases, in that order; junction bases with no gene match: 7. The CDR3 spans 15 residues. The germline gives CDR1 MGHRA, CDR2 YSYEKL. CDR3 sequence reads: CASSPLAGGNQPQHF. As DNA, the CDR3 is TGCGCCAGCAGCCCCCTCGCAGGGGGAAATCAGCCCCAGCATTTT.

The chain links TRBV6-4 to TRBJ1-1, with 7 bases fitting TRBD1. V was clipped by 4 bases and J by 0 bases; unmatched bases: 5. The CDR3 covers 15 residues. Germline assignment: CDR1 MRHNA and CDR2 SNTAGT. CDR3 nucleotides: TGTGCCAGCAGTGTGCAGGGGGGATTGAACACTGAAGCTTTCTTT. As protein: CASSVQGGLNTEAFF.

The J gene is TRBJ1-2, the V gene TRBV4-1; 11 nucleotides match TRBD1. With 0 bases clipped from V and 8 bases from J, the junction kept 14 bases outside the gene matches. The germline V gene encodes CDR1 MGHRA and CDR2 YSYEKL. The CDR3 loop spans 18 amino acids. The CDR3 nucleotides read TGCGCCAGCAGCCAAGATGCCGGGACAGGGGGGATTTTTGAAGGCTACACCTTC. This translates into CASSQDAGTGGIFEGYTF.

V and J are TRBV6-5 and TRBJ1-6; a possible D gene is TRBD1 (6 bases). The CDR3 is made up of 16 amino acids. The V end lost 2 bases, the J end lost 0 bases, and 8 bases lay between the germline ends. Germline values: CDR1 MNHEY, CDR2 SVGAGI. The CDR3 here is CASSYGGISYNSPLHF. The DNA of the CDR3 is TGTGCCAGCAGTTACGGGGGCATCTCCTATAATTCACCCCTCCACTTT.

V is TRBV18 and J is TRBJ1-5; D is perhaps TRBD1 (5 bases). Germline V gene lookup returns CDR1 KGHSH and CDR2 LQKENI. With 3 bases removed from V and 7 bases from J, the gap between germline ends came to 13 bases. The CDR3 has 14 residues. CDR3 DNA: TGTGCCAGCTCACCTGACAGATCGCTCCAGCCCCAGCATTTT. It codes for CASSPDRSLQPQHF.

The rearrangement joins TRBV3-1 (or the pseudogene TRBV3-2) to TRBJ2-5, with 7 bases lining up with TRBD1. The J segment lost 4 bases and the V segment lost 7 bases, leaving 6 bases of the junction unmatched. This CDR3 has 13 amino acids. Germline V CDR1 and CDR2: LGHDT, YNNKEL (reference sequence). Written as DNA, the CDR3 is TGTGCCAGCATCGACAGGGTAAGAGAGACCCAGTACTTC. It specifies CASIDRVRETQYF.

This clone occurred once. The chain carries TRBV5-6 and TRBJ2-2; the match to TRBD1 covers 8 bases. With 0 bases clipped from V and 4 bases from J, the junction kept 8 bases outside the gene matches. The CDR3 runs 17 residues. Germline values: CDR1 SGHDT, CDR2 YYEEEE. The CDR3 DNA reads as TGTGCCAGCAGCTTGGTGGACAGGGACCCGGGCACCGGGGAGCTGTTTTTT. This gives the protein CASSLVDRDPGTGELFF. The entire variable domain, with the rest obtained from reference TRBV5-6 and TRBJ2-2, is as follows: DAGVTQSPTHLIKTRGQQVTLRCSPKSGHDTVSWYQQALGQGPQFIFQYYEEEERQRGNFPDRFSGHQFPNYSSELNVNALLLGDSALYLCASSLVDRDPGTGELFFGEGSRLTVL.

This clone appeared once. The chain links TRBV7-9 to TRBJ1-1; 7 bases match TRBD1. This CDR3 spans 13 amino acids. CDR1 is SEHNR and CDR2 is FQNEAQ in the germline V gene (reference sequence). The ends lost 5 bases at V and 4 bases at J; junction bases unmatched: 4. The DNA of the CDR3 is TGTGCCAGCAGCCCGGGACAGACCACTGAAGCTTTCTTT. Its translation is CASSPGQTTEAFF.

This clone was picked up one time. The V gene is TRBV10-3, the J gene TRBJ1-2, with no clear D. The CDR3 runs to 13 residues. Germline-derived CDR1 and CDR2 are ENHRY and SYGVKD. The germline V and J ends were trimmed by 1 base and 8 bases, with 11 bases remaining between them. CDR3 sequence (DNA): TGTGCCATCAGTGAGTTTCAGGTGAACGGCTACACCTTC. This gives the protein CAISEFQVNGYTF.

The chain links TRBV27 to TRBJ1-2, with 11 nucleotides matching TRBD1. The germline V gene encodes CDR1 MNHEY and CDR2 SMNVEV (reference sequence). The CDR3 covers 14 residues. V gave up 5 bases and J gave up 4 bases; unmatched junction bases: 3. CDR3 in DNA: TGTGCCAGCAGTCCGGGACAGGGGGGCTATGGCTACACCTTC. This sequence encodes CASSPGQGGYGYTF.

This sequence joins TRBV28 and TRBJ1-2; TRBD1 matches 8 bases. The germline V gene encodes CDR1 MDHEN and CDR2 SYDVKM. The length of the CDR3 is 14 residues. The trim removed 7 bases at V and 2 bases at J, leaving 6 bases unmatched. As DNA, the CDR3 is TGTGCCAGCATCACAGGGGGTACGAACTATGGCTACACCTTC. This gives the protein CASITGGTNYGYTF.

This chain joins TRBV3-1 (or the pseudogene TRBV3-2) and TRBJ1-2; D remains unclear. Trimming removed 0 bases from V and 7 bases from J, with 12 bases in between. The CDR3 has 14 amino acids. Germline values: CDR1 LGHDT, CDR2 YNNKEL (reference sequence). The DNA for the CDR3 is TGTGCCAGCAGCCAAGACCCACTTCGGGTTGGCTACACCTTC. It codes for CASSQDPLRVGYTF.

The V gene is TRBV5-1, the J gene TRBJ2-3; a possible D gene is TRBD1 (5 bases). The CDR3 extends over 14 amino acids. CDR1 is SGHRS and CDR2 is YFSETQ in the germline V gene. Trimming stripped 0 bases from V and 4 bases from J, with 9 bases between. In nucleotides, the CDR3 is TGCGCCAGCAGCTTGGGAGCAGGGCCAGATACGCAGTATTTT. Protein: CASSLGAGPDTQYF.

V is TRBV6-1 and J is TRBJ1-1; D gene unclear. From germline, CDR1 is MNHNS and CDR2 SASEGT. The germline V and J ends were trimmed by 0 bases and 0 bases, with 8 bases remaining between them. The CDR3 is made up of 15 amino acids. In nucleotides, the CDR3 is TGTGCCAGCAGTGAAGCGCGGGTATTGAACACTGAAGCTTTCTTT. It codes for CASSEARVLNTEAFF.

The chain links TRBV11-3 to TRBJ2-2; TRBD2 is a possible D gene (6 bases). The germline V and J ends were trimmed by 4 bases and 0 bases, with 12 bases remaining between them. The CDR3 runs 16 residues. Germline V CDR1 and CDR2: SGHNT, YENEEA. The CDR3 DNA follows: TGTGCCAGCAGCTCCGGACTAAGAACGAACACCGGGGAGCTGTTTTTT. Protein: CASSSGLRTNTGELFF.

The genes are TRBV7-8 and TRBJ1-4; weak D call: TRBD1 (6 bases). The CDR3 is 14 residues long. Germline CDR1 is SGHVS and CDR2 is FQNEAQ. V lost 5 bases and J 3 bases, leaving 10 bases between the germline ends. The chain's CDR3 is CASSTRTANEKLFF. DNA of the CDR3: TGTGCCAGCAGCACGCGGACAGCTAATGAAAAACTGTTTTTT.

The chain carries TRBV5-1 and TRBJ1-4, with 10 bases lining up with TRBD1. Germline V gives CDR1 SGHRS, CDR2 YFSETQ. The V segment lost 4 bases and the J segment 0 bases; nucleotides outside the gene matches: 12. The length of the CDR3 is 19 residues. The CDR3 here is CASSPRDRGPLATNEKLFF. In nucleotides, the CDR3 is TGCGCCAGCAGCCCTCGGGACAGGGGCCCCTTGGCAACTAATGAAAAACTGTTTTTT.

In its sample, this clone was seen once. The CDR3 sequence is CASSLLDRINEKLFF. For the CDR3, the DNA is TGTGCCAGCAGCTTGCTAGACAGGATAAATGAAAAACTGTTTTTT. The J gene is TRBJ1-4, the V gene TRBV5-6, with D possibly matching TRBD1 (6 bases). Trimming shortened V by 1 base and J by 5 bases, and 12 bases separated the two germline ends. The CDR3 length is 15 residues. Germline values: CDR1 SGHDT, CDR2 YYEEEE.

The chain carries TRBV5-6 and TRBJ2-1; weak D call: TRBD2 (6 bases). This CDR3 contains 13 residues. The germline CDR1 and CDR2 sequences are SGHDT and YYEEEE. Trimming cost V 5 bases and J 4 bases, with 10 bases left between them. As DNA, the CDR3 is TGTGCCAGCAGTCGGGGGAAATACAATGAGCAGTTCTTC. The encoded protein is CASSRGKYNEQFF. The full variable domain, in which reference TRBV5-6 and TRBJ2-1 provide the parts outside the CDR3, is DAGVTQSPTHLIKTRGQQVTLRCSPKSGHDTVSWYQQALGQGPQFIFQYYEEEERQRGNFPDRFSGHQFPNYSSELNVNALLLGDSALYLCASSRGKYNEQFFGPGTRLTVL.

This rearrangement joins TRBV7-8 to TRBJ1-2; possibly TRBD1 for D (6 bases). The CDR3 has 13 residues. Germline V gene lookup returns CDR1 SGHVS and CDR2 FQNEAQ. V was clipped by 3 bases and J by 2 bases, with 7 bases between them. This chain's CDR3 is CASSFTGNYGYTF. In DNA form, the CDR3 reads TGTGCCAGCAGCTTCACAGGGAACTATGGCTACACCTTC.

The chain employs TRBV7-9 and TRBJ2-2; possibly TRBD2 for D (5 bases). CDR1 SEHNR and CDR2 FQNEAQ come from the germline V gene (reference sequence). CDR3 size: 13 residues. The V end lost 2 bases, the J end lost 7 bases, and 8 bases lay between the germline ends. The CDR3 protein is CASSLTGNGELFF. In DNA, the CDR3 is TGTGCCAGCAGCTTAACGGGGAACGGGGAGCTGTTTTTT.

The gene calls are TRBV29-1 and TRBJ1-2; unclear D gene. The CDR3 is 10 residues long. CDR1 is SQVTM and CDR2 is ANQGSEA in the germline V gene. V was pared by 6 bases and J by 5 bases, with 7 bases between. This chain's CDR3 is CSVERYGYTF. CDR3 sequence (DNA): TGCAGCGTCGAGAGGTATGGCTACACCTTC.